A selection of T cell receptor beta chains follows, all from one sample in a study of blood T cell repertoires in COVID-19. Produced via immunoSEQ multiplex PCR; TCRdb's table is partial and in-frame only. The table has about 250,000 clones, 80% to 90% seen once; the top ten hold around 3.1%. Sequencing was performed on PBMCs or T cells enriched from blood (not recorded which). The receptors shown here come from a woman aged 40 to 55 who had been exposed to COVID-19. CDR3s include the opening cysteine and the closing phenylalanine or tryptophan. The order of the fields is D gene, clone size, J gene, V gene, CDR3 protein, CDR3 DNA. A D gene is named only where the DNA matches it firmly. Expanded clones are given a class, and other clones once, few, many or no size at all.

D: TRBD2
size: NA
J: TRBJ2-1
V: TRBV4-3
CDR3: CASSQAVGGIYNEQFF
DNA: TGCGCCAGCAGCCAAGCCGTCGGGGGGATTTACAATGAGCAGTTCTTC

D: TRBD2
size: NA
J: TRBJ2-1
V: TRBV7-9
CDR3: CASSYSGGDTEQFF
DNA: TGTGCCAGCAGCTATAGCGGGGGGGATACTGAGCAGTTCTTC

D: TRBD1
size: NA
J: TRBJ1-2
V: TRBV6-5
CDR3: CASSPQGRTMGYTF
DNA: TGTGCCAGCAGTCCACAGGGGCGTACTATGGGCTACACCTTC

D: NA
size: NA
J: TRBJ2-7
V: TRBV2
CDR3: CASSLGLRPYEQYF
DNA: TGTGCCAGCAGTTTAGGACTACGCCCCTACGAGCAGTACTTC

D: NA
size: NA
J: TRBJ1-2
V: TRBV2
CDR3: CASSERQGMGINYGYTF
DNA: TGTGCCAGCAGTGAAAGGCAGGGTATGGGGATTAACTATGGCTACACCTTC

D: TRBD1
size: NA
J: TRBJ1-1
V: TRBV6-5
CDR3: CASSPVTGGYAEAFF
DNA: TGTGCCAGCAGTCCCGTCACAGGGGGATACGCTGAAGCTTTCTTT

D: TRBD1
size: NA
J: TRBJ1-4
V: TRBV28
CDR3: CASSQGWTGTLEDEKLFF
DNA: TGTGCCAGCAGCCAAGGGTGGACAGGGACCCTAGAGGATGAAAAACTGTTTTTT

D: NA
size: NA
J: TRBJ1-2
V: TRBV11-2
CDR3: CASSLSRERLLTF
DNA: TGTGCCAGCAGCTTGTCCAGGGAACGTCTCCTCACCTTC

D: TRBD1
size: NA
J: TRBJ2-7
V: TRBV28
CDR3: CASATGDGEQYF
DNA: TGTGCCAGCGCCACAGGGGACGGCGAGCAGTACTTC

D: TRBD2
size: NA
J: TRBJ2-1
V: TRBV5-1
CDR3: CASSRWTLLERGNNEQFF
DNA: TGCGCCAGCAGCCGTTGGACCCTTTTGGAGCGGGGAAACAATGAGCAGTTCTTC

D: TRBD1
size: NA
J: TRBJ1-4
V: TRBV28
CDR3: CASSSTPQGAPEKLFF
DNA: TGTGCCAGCAGTTCTACGCCACAGGGGGCGCCTGAAAAACTGTTTTTT

D: NA
size: NA
J: TRBJ2-2
V: TRBV27
CDR3: CASSLSRARTGELFF
DNA: TGTGCCAGCAGTTTATCCAGGGCGAGGACCGGGGAGCTGTTTTTT

D: TRBD2
size: NA
J: TRBJ2-2
V: TRBV7-8
CDR3: CASSPVGTDPGTSGRALTGELFF
DNA: TGTGCCAGCAGCCCGGTGGGGACCGACCCCGGGACTAGCGGGAGGGCCCTCACCGGGGAGCTGTTTTTT

D: TRBD1
size: few
J: TRBJ1-2
V: TRBV5-1
CDR3: CASSFVTGAGAHGYTF
DNA: TGCGCCAGCAGCTTCGTGACAGGGGCAGGCGCGCATGGCTACACCTTC

D: NA
size: NA
J: TRBJ1-5
V: TRBV27
CDR3: CASSQRAFSQPQHF
DNA: TGTGCCAGCAGTCAGCGTGCATTCTCTCAGCCCCAGCATTTT

D: NA
size: NA
J: TRBJ2-2
V: TRBV3-1/TRBV3-2
CDR3: CASSIRGSGELFF
DNA: TGTGCCAGCAGCATCCGGGGATCCGGGGAGCTGTTTTTT

D: NA
size: NA
J: TRBJ1-1
V: TRBV12-5
CDR3: CASGLYRGSGLGTEAFF
DNA: TGTGCTAGTGGTTTGTACCGAGGGTCCGGGCTTGGGACTGAAGCTTTCTTT

D: TRBD1
size: NA
J: TRBJ2-1
V: TRBV12-3/TRBV12-4
CDR3: CASSPGTGDEQFF
DNA: TGTGCCAGCAGTCCCGGGACAGGGGACGAGCAGTTCTTC

D: TRBD1
size: NA
J: TRBJ1-6
V: TRBV18
CDR3: CASSTRDSGDSPLHF
DNA: TGTGCCAGCTCTACCAGGGACAGCGGCGATTCACCCCTCCACTTT

D: NA
size: NA
J: TRBJ1-2
V: TRBV6-5
CDR3: CARQNRAAPYGYTF
DNA: TGTGCCAGACAAAACAGGGCCGCCCCCTATGGCTACACCTTC

D: TRBD1
size: NA
J: TRBJ1-4
V: TRBV24-1
CDR3: CATSDADWTGDNEKLFF
DNA: TGTGCCACCAGTGATGCCGATTGGACAGGGGATAATGAAAAACTGTTTTTT

D: TRBD1
size: NA
J: TRBJ2-5
V: TRBV7-9
CDR3: CASSPEVGTGGGGTQYF
DNA: TGTGCCAGCAGCCCCGAAGTGGGGACAGGGGGCGGTGGAACCCAGTACTTC

D: NA
size: NA
J: TRBJ2-1
V: TRBV4-3
CDR3: CASSQEASWANEQFF
DNA: TGCGCCAGCAGCCAAGAAGCCAGTTGGGCCAATGAGCAGTTCTTC

D: NA
size: once
J: TRBJ1-2
V: TRBV3-1/TRBV3-2
CDR3: CASSQNRYGYTF
DNA: TGTGCCAGCAGCCAGAACAGGTATGGCTACACCTTC

D: NA
size: NA
J: TRBJ2-1
V: TRBV4-3
CDR3: CASSQNSDSYNEQFF
DNA: TGCGCCAGCAGCCAAAATAGCGACTCCTACAATGAGCAGTTCTTC

D: NA
size: NA
J: TRBJ2-2
V: TRBV5-8
CDR3: CASRGVRTGELFF
DNA: TGTGCCAGCAGGGGAGTTCGTACCGGGGAGCTGTTTTTT

D: TRBD2
size: NA
J: TRBJ2-5
V: TRBV3-1/TRBV3-2
CDR3: CASSQVKRDVQETQYF
DNA: TGTGCCAGCAGCCAAGTTAAGCGGGACGTACAAGAGACCCAGTACTTC